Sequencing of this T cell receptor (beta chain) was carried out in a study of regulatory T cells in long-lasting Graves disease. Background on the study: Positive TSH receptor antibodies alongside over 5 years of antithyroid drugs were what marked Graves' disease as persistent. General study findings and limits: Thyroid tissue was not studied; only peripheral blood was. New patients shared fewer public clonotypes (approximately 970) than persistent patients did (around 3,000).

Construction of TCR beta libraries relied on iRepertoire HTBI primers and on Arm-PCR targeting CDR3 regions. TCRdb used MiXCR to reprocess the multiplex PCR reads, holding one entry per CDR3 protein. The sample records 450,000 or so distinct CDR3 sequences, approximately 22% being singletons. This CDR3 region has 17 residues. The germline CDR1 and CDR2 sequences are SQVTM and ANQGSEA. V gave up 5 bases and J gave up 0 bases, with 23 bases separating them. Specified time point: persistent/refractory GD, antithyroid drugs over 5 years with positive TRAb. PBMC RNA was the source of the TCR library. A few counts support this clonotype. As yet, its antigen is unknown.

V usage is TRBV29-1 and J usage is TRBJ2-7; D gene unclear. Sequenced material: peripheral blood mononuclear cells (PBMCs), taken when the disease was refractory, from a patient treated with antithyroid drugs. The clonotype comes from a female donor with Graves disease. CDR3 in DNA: TGCAGCGTTTCGGTTCCGTTGTCGGCTCCCAGCTCCTACGAGCAGTACTTC. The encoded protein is CSVSVPLSAPSSYEQYF.